One and the same sample provided the 29 T cell receptor beta chains below, sequenced in a study of naive and memory T cell subsets. The beta constant-region primer was an equimolar mix of two oligonucleotides covering TRBC1 and TRBC2. Four rounds of PCR amplified the ligated cDNA using nested alpha and beta constant-region primers plus SP2. TCRdb called the UMI-ligation and nested PCR reads again in MiXCR, with one record for every CDR3 protein. Altogether 120,000 to 150,000 distinct CDR3 sequences are present, 20% to 25% being singletons, with the ten largest covering around 0.11%. Their target antigens are unknown. Study-level results: Possibly reflecting memory cells re-expressing CD45RA, a few larger clonotypes occurred in naive repertoires, especially CD8.

Sequencing used naive CD4+ T cells from blood. The receptors were sampled from a human donor in good health.

V is TRBV7-9 and J is TRBJ2-7; D tentatively fits TRBD1 or TRBD2 (5 bases each). Germline loops: CDR1 SEHNR, CDR2 FQNEAQ (reference sequence). Trimming stripped 5 bases from V and 3 bases from J, with 17 bases between. The CDR3 has 15 residues. The CDR3 is CASSHTGGSVYEQYF. CDR3 nucleotides: TGTGCCAGCAGCCACACAGGAGGTAGCGTCTACGAGCAGTACTTC. Full variable domain (missing parts from reference TRBV7-9 and TRBJ2-7): DTGVSQNPRHKITKRGQNVTFRCDPISEHNRLYWYRQTLGQGPEFLTYFQNEAQLEKSRLLSDRFSAERPKGSFSTLEIQRTEQGDSAMYLCASSHTGGSVYEQYFGPGTRLTVT.

This clonotype was found a few times. The chain recombines TRBV20-1 with TRBJ1-5; D not certain. CDR1 and CDR2 from the germline V gene are DFQATT and SNEGSKA (reference sequence). The CDR3 contains 12 residues. Trimming shortened V by 6 bases and J by 4 bases, and 10 bases separated the two germline ends. The CDR3 here is CSASYGNQPQHF. In nucleotides, the CDR3 is TGCAGTGCGTCGTATGGTAATCAGCCCCAGCATTTT.

The rearrangement joins TRBV14 to TRBJ1-2; D unclear. Trimming took 4 bases from V and 4 from J, leaving 7 bases between them. Germline CDR1 reads SGHDN; CDR2 reads FVKESK. The CDR3 length is 12 residues. The CDR3 loop is CASSPTAYGYTF. The CDR3 coding sequence is TGTGCCAGCAGCCCGACGGCCTATGGCTACACCTTC.

The chain has TRBV28 and TRBJ2-2, with TRBD2 identical over 8 bases. The CDR3 length is 14 residues. Trimming took 8 bases from V and 3 from J; bases not matched to a gene: 5. The germline CDR1 and CDR2 sequences are MDHEN and SYDVKM. CDR3 in amino acids: CASGAGGHTGELFF. The CDR3 nucleotides are TGTGCCAGCGGGGCGGGGGGCCACACCGGGGAGCTGTTTTTT.

The chain links TRBV30 to TRBJ2-2; D ambiguous. Trimming cost V 2 bases and J 7 bases, with 8 bases left between them. From germline, CDR1 is GTSNPN and CDR2 SVGIG (reference sequence). CDR3 length: 12 residues. In DNA form, the CDR3 reads TGTGCCTGGAGTAGGGTTGGCGGGGAGCTGTTTTTT. Encoded protein: CAWSRVGGELFF.

This clonotype has more than one count but fewer than ten. The chain combines TRBV7-2 with TRBJ2-7; D is ambiguous. V gave up 3 bases and J gave up 4 bases, with 10 bases separating them. This CDR3 region has 13 residues. CDR1 is SGHTA, CDR2 FQGNSA, per germline. The CDR3 is CASSFADVYEQYF. In DNA form, the CDR3 reads TGTGCCAGCAGCTTTGCTGATGTATACGAGCAGTACTTC.

The sample holds a few counts of this clonotype. The CDR3 sequence: CASSKYGVISYEQYF. The CDR3 DNA follows: TGTGCCAGCTCCAAGTATGGGGTCATCTCCTACGAGCAGTACTTC. The rearrangement links TRBV14 to TRBJ2-7; D uncertain. Germline V gene data show CDR1 as SGHDN and CDR2 as FVKESK. V was cut by 8 bases and J by 0 bases, with 17 bases left in between. This CDR3 comprises 15 residues.

This clonotype was recorded at least ten times. The V call is TRBV9, the J call TRBJ2-3, with D unclear. The CDR3 spans 12 residues. In germline, CDR1 is SGDLS, CDR2 YYNGEE. V was shortened by 0 bases and J by 5 bases, with 4 bases between the two germline ends. CDR3 DNA: TGTGCCAGCAGCGTAGTTGGAGATACGCAGTATTTT. It specifies CASSVVGDTQYF.

This clonotype was found a few times. V is TRBV7-9 and J is TRBJ1-1, with 9 bases lining up with TRBD1. The germline V gene has CDR1 SEHNR and CDR2 FQNEAQ (reference sequence). Trimming cost V 3 bases and J 6 bases; bases outside gene matches: 11. The CDR3 contains 16 residues. The CDR3 region is CASSFLRGQGSSEAFF. DNA of the CDR3: TGTGCCAGCAGCTTCCTAAGGGGACAGGGATCATCTGAAGCTTTCTTT.

This clonotype showed up just a few times. V usage is TRBV29-1 and J usage is TRBJ2-7, with 7 bases lining up with TRBD1. The CDR3 contains 13 residues. The germline CDR1 and CDR2 sequences are SQVTM and ANQGSEA. Trimming at V came to 4 bases and at J to 3 bases, leaving 6 bases not matched to a gene. CDR3 nucleotide sequence: TGCAGCGTTGGACAGGGCATATTCTACGAGCAGTACTTC. It specifies CSVGQGIFYEQYF.

Points on this clonotype: Compared with germline, one end of the junction differs, possibly owing to a read error. This chain connects TRBV11-2 to TRBJ2-3, with 10 bases fitting TRBD2. This CDR3 spans 15 amino acids. Germline values: CDR1 SGHAT, CDR2 FQNNGV. DNA for the CDR3: TGTGCCAGCAGCCTAGACGGGACTAGCGTAGATACGCAGTATTTT. Protein: CASSLDGTSVDTQYF. The full variable domain, with the rest looked up from reference TRBV11-2 and TRBJ2-3, is EAGVAQSPRYKIIEKRQSVAFWCNPISGHATLYWYQQILGQGPKLLIQFQNNGVVDDSQLPKDRFSAERLKGVDSTLKIQPAKLEDSAVYLCASSLDGTSVDTQYFGPGTRLTVL.

This sequence joins TRBV20-1 and TRBJ2-2; a possible D gene is TRBD1 (6 bases). The germline V gene has CDR1 DFQATT and CDR2 SNEGSKA (reference sequence). Deletions cut 6 bases from V and 1 base from J, with 15 bases between. This CDR3 has 15 residues. The CDR3 region has the DNA TGCAGTGCCAGGGGCTCGAGTTTGAACACCGGGGAGCTGTTTTTT. Translating gives CSARGSSLNTGELFF.

The chain links TRBV3-1 to TRBJ1-1; D not resolved. Germline V gene lookup returns CDR1 LGHDT and CDR2 YNNKEL (reference sequence). The CDR3 extends over 14 amino acids. V lost 1 base and J lost 4, with 10 bases in between. The CDR3 coding sequence is TGTGCCAGCAGCCAAGGTGATGGTCTCACTGAAGCTTTCTTT. Its translation: CASSQGDGLTEAFF.

The chain recombines TRBV7-9 with TRBJ2-2; either TRBD1 or TRBD2 may supply D (5 bases each). The V end was cut by 11 bases, the J end by 3 bases, with 22 bases between. Germline V CDR1 and CDR2: SEHNR, FQNEAQ (reference sequence). This CDR3 comprises 16 residues. The CDR3 reads CARLEGPGGDTGELFF. The CDR3 nucleotides read TGTGCCCGTCTGGAAGGGCCTGGGGGTGACACCGGGGAGCTGTTTTTT.

This clonotype was seen a handful of times. This chain uses TRBV6-5 with TRBJ1-2; D unresolved. CDR1 and CDR2 from the germline V gene are MNHEY and SVGAGI. The ends were cut back, 1 base at V and 4 bases at J, with 13 bases in the middle. The length of the CDR3 is 15 residues. CDR3 DNA sequence: TGTGCCAGCAGTTACTATGGCGGCCAATCCTATGGCTACACCTTC. It specifies CASSYYGGQSYGYTF.

CDR3 protein: CATSDSGDRQETQYF. The CDR3 DNA sequence: TGTGCCACCAGTGATAGCGGAGATCGCCAAGAGACCCAGTACTTC. V and J are TRBV24-1 and TRBJ2-5; D might be TRBD2 (5 bases). Germline V gives CDR1 KGHDR, CDR2 SFDVKD. V lost 3 bases and J 1 base, leaving 11 bases between the germline ends. The CDR3 is 15 residues long.

The V gene is TRBV29-1, the J gene TRBJ1-1; D possibly corresponds to TRBD1 (5 bases). V dropped 4 bases and J dropped 0 bases, with 12 bases sitting between them. The CDR3 is 14 residues long. Germline CDR1 SQVTM, CDR2 ANQGSEA. The DNA for the CDR3 is TGCAGCGTTGTTACGGGGGGTTTGAACACTGAAGCTTTCTTT. Translated: CSVVTGGLNTEAFF.

This clonotype was counted only a few times. The rearrangement joins TRBV5-6 to TRBJ2-6; D unclear. V lost 2 bases to trimming and J lost 0 bases, with 9 bases between them. This CDR3 comprises 16 residues. Per germline, CDR1 SGHDT and CDR2 YYEEEE. CDR3 residues: CASSLTRTSGANVLTF. The CDR3 DNA is TGTGCCAGCAGCTTAACCAGGACCTCTGGGGCCAACGTCCTGACTTTC. The whole variable domain, filled in from reference TRBV5-6 and TRBJ2-6, reads DAGVTQSPTHLIKTRGQQVTLRCSPKSGHDTVSWYQQALGQGPQFIFQYYEEEERQRGNFPDRFSGHQFPNYSSELNVNALLLGDSALYLCASSLTRTSGANVLTFGAGSRLTVL.

The rearrangement joins TRBV2 to TRBJ2-1; 7 bases fit TRBD2. Germline loops: CDR1 SNHLY, CDR2 FYNNEI. The CDR3 totals 14 residues. The V and J ends lost 4 bases and 11 bases, in that order; junction bases with no gene match: 11. The CDR3 DNA follows: TGTGCCAGCAGTGGGTCTAGCGGAGTAATGAAGCAGTTCTTC. Its protein product is CASSGSSGVMKQFF. Complete variable domain (other parts from reference TRBV2 and TRBJ2-1): EPEVTQTPSHQVTQMGQEVILRCVPISNHLYFYWYRQILGQKVEFLVSFYNNEISEKSEIFDDQFSVERPDGSNFTLKIRSTKLEDSAMYFCASSGSSGVMKQFFGPGTRLTVL.

This clonotype was observed many times. The chain couples TRBV6-1 to TRBJ2-3, with D perhaps matching TRBD1 (5 bases). The CDR3 contains 14 residues. Germline CDR1 reads MNHNS; CDR2 reads SASEGT. Trimming shortened V by 7 bases and J by 0 bases, and 11 bases separated the two germline ends. The CDR3 spells CASTRQSSTDTQYF. The CDR3 coding sequence is TGTGCCAGCACCCGACAGTCTAGCACAGATACGCAGTATTTT.

This chain joins TRBV6-2 or TRBV6-3 and TRBJ2-7; D is undetermined. This CDR3 is 15 amino acids long. Germline V gene sequence: CDR1 MNHEY, CDR2 SVGEGT. The V end was cut by 6 bases, the J end by 0 bases, with 15 bases between. Here the CDR3 DNA reads TGTGCCAGCAGCCCACTCTGGCTATACTCCTACGAGCAGTACTTC. This codes for CASSPLWLYSYEQYF.

The chain uses TRBV12-3 or TRBV12-4 and TRBJ1-1; D unclear. This CDR3 is built from 14 residues. V lost 1 base to trimming and J lost 1 base, with 7 bases between them. The CDR3 nucleotides are TGTGCCAGCAGTTTAGTCTCAAGGAACACTGAAGCTTTCTTT. It specifies CASSLVSRNTEAFF.

A few counts support this clonotype. V is TRBV7-8 and J is TRBJ2-7; D remains ambiguous. CDR1 and CDR2 (germline): SGHVS, FQNEAQ. Trimming took off 5 bases at V and 3 bases at J, with 11 bases between the two ends. The CDR3 has 13 residues. Written as DNA, the CDR3 is TGTGCCAGCAGCCTCCGGGCGGACTACGAGCAGTACTTC. Translating gives CASSLRADYEQYF.

The chain employs TRBV4-1 and TRBJ2-1; D is uncertain. Germline loops: CDR1 MGHRA, CDR2 YSYEKL. The V and J ends lost 0 bases and 0 bases respectively, with 9 bases between them. The CDR3 is 16 residues long. The CDR3 DNA sequence: TGCGCCAGCAGCCAAGAGTTGAGAAGCTCCTACAATGAGCAGTTCTTC. Its protein product is CASSQELRSSYNEQFF.

The chain couples TRBV19 to TRBJ2-5, with 11 bases lining up with TRBD2. CDR3 length equals 17 residues. V lost 7 bases to trimming and J lost 1 base; unmatched junction nucleotides: 11. Germline CDR1 and CDR2: LNHDA and SQIVND (reference sequence). CDR3 amino acids: CASNSRTSGRSQETQYF. DNA of the CDR3: TGTGCCAGTAATTCCAGGACTAGCGGGCGAAGCCAAGAGACCCAGTACTTC.

The chain links TRBV14 to TRBJ2-5; no definite D call. This CDR3 is 11 amino acids long. V lost 3 bases, J lost 9 bases, and 8 bases lay in between. The germline V gene has CDR1 SGHDN and CDR2 FVKESK. The CDR3 bases are TGTGCCAGCAGCCATTCTGGGGCCCAGTACTTC. It specifies CASSHSGAQYF.

This rearrangement joins TRBV7-9 to TRBJ1-1, with no clear D. The CDR3 runs 14 residues. Trimming removed 2 bases at V and 0 bases at J, with 7 bases between. The germline CDR1 and CDR2 sequences are SEHNR and FQNEAQ (reference sequence). The CDR3 region is CASSLMGMNTEAFF. The CDR3 coding sequence is TGTGCCAGCAGCTTAATGGGGATGAACACTGAAGCTTTCTTT.

This clonotype showed up just a few times. V gene TRBV14 combines with J gene TRBJ2-7, with 9 bases matching TRBD1. CDR1 and CDR2 from the germline V gene are SGHDN and FVKESK. The CDR3 runs 14 residues. J lost 5 bases, V lost 4 bases, and 6 bases had no gene match. CDR3 sequence: CASSPGQGRNEQYF. In nucleotides, the CDR3 is TGTGCCAGCAGCCCGGGACAGGGACGGAACGAGCAGTACTTC. The variable domain in full, with the rest retrieved from reference TRBV14 and TRBJ2-7, is EAGVTQFPSHSVIEKGQTVTLRCDPISGHDNLYWYRRVMGKEIKFLLHFVKESKQDESGMPNNRFLAERTGGTYSTLKVQPAELEDSGVYFCASSPGQGRNEQYFGPGTRLTVT.

In this sample, this clonotype turned up many times. The genes are TRBV7-9 and TRBJ2-1; 9 bases align to TRBD2. V lost 4 bases to trimming and J lost 8 bases; unmatched junction nucleotides: 12. Germline CDR1 SEHNR, CDR2 FQNEAQ (reference sequence). There are 16 residues in the CDR3. The CDR3 loop is CASSSLNFKREDEQFF. In DNA form, the CDR3 reads TGTGCCAGCAGCTCCCTAAATTTCAAGCGGGAGGATGAGCAGTTCTTC.